This T cell receptor (beta chain) was captured by sequencing in a study of blood T cell repertoires in COVID-19. As for the study in general: Samples taken during acute and convalescent COVID-19 were collected in the United States, Italy and Spain.

The ends lost 6 bases at V and 8 bases at J; junction bases unmatched: 10. The CDR3 is 15 residues long. From germline, CDR1 is MDHEN and CDR2 SYDVKM. Here immunoSEQ multiplex PCR was the method, and the copy in TCRdb shows in-frame clones only, minus some. The sample lists 200,000 to 250,000 clones; nearly 85% were seen once. Sequences were obtained from peripheral blood. The receptor was derived from a woman in her 30s with COVID-19, enrolled during active disease. The rearrangement uses TRBV28 and TRBJ1-5; 10 nucleotides agree with TRBD1. CDR3 DNA: TGTGCCAGCAGCCGGGACAGGGGAGCAATGGAGCCCCAGCATTTT. Protein product: CASSRDRGAMEPQHF.